The present entry profiles one T cell receptor (beta chain) with its context. This sample is part of a study of blood T cell repertoires in COVID-19. Study-level information: In each case, the material was cDNA or gDNA derived from T cells, B-cell-depleted T cells, or PBMCs.

Germline V gene lookup returns CDR1 LNHDA and CDR2 SQIVND (reference sequence). The CDR3 sequence is 13 residues long. V was pared by 6 bases and J by 5 bases, with 13 bases between. Enrolled through a virtual design, the participants were between roughly 18 and 95 years of age and came from about two dozen US areas. TCRdb's copy holds only in-frame clones and misses some; the assay was immunoSEQ multiplex PCR. The sample has roughly 240,000 clones, approximately 85% seen once; the top ten hold about 9.1%. This rearrangement joins TRBV19 to TRBJ2-5; possible D gene TRBD1, 6 bases. Sequenced input: PBMCs or T cells enriched from blood (not recorded which). This TCR was sampled from a woman aged 45-60 years with acute COVID-19. The CDR3: CASSGRGEETQYF. CDR3 DNA sequence: TGTGCCAGTAGCGGCAGGGGAGAGGAGACCCAGTACTTC.